This T cell receptor beta chain was captured in a study of shared clonotypes between healthy human individuals. With 5 bases removed from V and 4 bases from J, the gap between germline ends came to 15 bases. This CDR3 is built from 15 residues. Per the germline V gene, CDR1 is SGHTA and CDR2 is FQGNSA. General study results and limits: The low donor count limited represented genetic and exposure-history diversity. Sampling covered nothing but blood. Tissue TCR repertoires likely differ from those found in blood. Relative to memory subsets, naive subsets generally showed larger estimated richness.

Measured with immunoSEQ multiplex PCR; TCRdb has only the in-frame clones, and not every one. The table includes 90,000 to 130,000 clones, roughly two thirds detected once. Details on this clone: Antigen specificity is unknown.

The sample taken for sequencing was memory CD8+ T cells sorted from blood. The subset was: CD45RO+ cells pooled with CCR7-negative TemRA cells. The rearrangement uses TRBV7-2 and TRBJ1-5; D ambiguous. The source is a woman aged 30 to 39 in good health. CDR3 protein: CASSTTVLTNQPQHF. CDR3 DNA sequence: TGTGCCAGCAGCACGACGGTGCTTACGAATCAGCCCCAGCATTTT.